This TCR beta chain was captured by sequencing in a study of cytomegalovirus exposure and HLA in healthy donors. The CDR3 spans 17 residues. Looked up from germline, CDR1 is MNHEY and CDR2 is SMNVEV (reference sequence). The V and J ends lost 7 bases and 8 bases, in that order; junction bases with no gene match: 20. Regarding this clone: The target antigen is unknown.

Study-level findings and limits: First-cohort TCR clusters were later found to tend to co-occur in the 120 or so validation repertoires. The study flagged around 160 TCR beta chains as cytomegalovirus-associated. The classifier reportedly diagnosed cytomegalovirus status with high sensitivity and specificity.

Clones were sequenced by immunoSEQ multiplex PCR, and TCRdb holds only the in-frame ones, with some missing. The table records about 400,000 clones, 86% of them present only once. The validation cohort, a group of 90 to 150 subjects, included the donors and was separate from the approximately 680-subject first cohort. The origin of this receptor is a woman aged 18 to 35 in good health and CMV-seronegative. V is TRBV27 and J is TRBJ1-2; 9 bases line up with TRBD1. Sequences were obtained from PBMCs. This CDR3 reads CASTKSRTGAPHEGYTF. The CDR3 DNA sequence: TGTGCCAGCACCAAAAGCAGGACAGGGGCGCCCCATGAGGGCTACACCTTC.